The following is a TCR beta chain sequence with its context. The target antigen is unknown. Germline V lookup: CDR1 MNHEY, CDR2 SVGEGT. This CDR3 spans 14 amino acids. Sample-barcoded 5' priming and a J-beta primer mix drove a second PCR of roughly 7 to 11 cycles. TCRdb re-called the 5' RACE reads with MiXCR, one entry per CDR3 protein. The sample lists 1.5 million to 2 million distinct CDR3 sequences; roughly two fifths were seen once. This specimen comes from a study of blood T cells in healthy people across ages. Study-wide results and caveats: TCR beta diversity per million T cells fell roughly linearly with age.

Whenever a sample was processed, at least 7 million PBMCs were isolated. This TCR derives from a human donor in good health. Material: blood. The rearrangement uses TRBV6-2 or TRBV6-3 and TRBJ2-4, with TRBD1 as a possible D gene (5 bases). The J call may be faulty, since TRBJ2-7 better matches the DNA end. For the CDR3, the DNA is TGTGCCAGCAGGACATTAGGGGCCCTCTACGAGCAGTACTTC. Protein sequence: CASRTLGALYEQYF.